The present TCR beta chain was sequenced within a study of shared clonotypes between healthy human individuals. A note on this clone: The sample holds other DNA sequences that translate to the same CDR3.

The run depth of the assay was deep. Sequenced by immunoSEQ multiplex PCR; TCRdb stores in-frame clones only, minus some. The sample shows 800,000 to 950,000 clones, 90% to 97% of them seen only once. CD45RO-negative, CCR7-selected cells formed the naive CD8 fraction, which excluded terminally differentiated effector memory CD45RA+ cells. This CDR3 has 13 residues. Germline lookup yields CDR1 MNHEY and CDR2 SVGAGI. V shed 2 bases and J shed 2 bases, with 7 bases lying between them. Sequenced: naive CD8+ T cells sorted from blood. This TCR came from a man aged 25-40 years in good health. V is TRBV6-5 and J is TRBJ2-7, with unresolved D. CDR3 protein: CASSYGIPYEQYF. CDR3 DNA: TGTGCCAGCAGTTACGGTATACCCTACGAGCAGTACTTC.